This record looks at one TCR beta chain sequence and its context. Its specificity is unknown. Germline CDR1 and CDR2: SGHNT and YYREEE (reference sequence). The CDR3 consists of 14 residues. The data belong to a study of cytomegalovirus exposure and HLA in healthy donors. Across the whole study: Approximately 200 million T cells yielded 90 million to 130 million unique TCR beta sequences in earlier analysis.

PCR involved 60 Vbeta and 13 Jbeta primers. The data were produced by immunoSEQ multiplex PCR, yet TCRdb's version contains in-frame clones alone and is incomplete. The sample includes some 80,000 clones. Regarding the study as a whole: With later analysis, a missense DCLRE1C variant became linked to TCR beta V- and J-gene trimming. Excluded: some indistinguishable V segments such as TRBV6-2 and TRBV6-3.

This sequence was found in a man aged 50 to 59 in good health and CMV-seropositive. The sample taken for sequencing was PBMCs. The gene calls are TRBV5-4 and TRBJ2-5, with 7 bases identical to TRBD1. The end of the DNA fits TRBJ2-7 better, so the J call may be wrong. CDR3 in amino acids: CASSTRRGLYEQYF. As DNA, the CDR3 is TGTGCCAGCAGCACCCGAAGGGGGCTCTACGAGCAGTACTTC.